Reported below is one TCR beta chain. This specimen belongs to a study of TIL therapy for anti-PD-1-resistant metastatic lung cancer. Sequencing used immunoSEQ v3. The assay was immunoSEQ multiplex PCR, and TCRdb's table has in-frame clones only and misses some. The profile shows 50,000 to 65,000 clones, 55% to 75% of them singletons. CDR3 length equals 17 residues. J lost 1 base, V lost 0 bases, and 6 bases had no gene match. Germline CDR1 reads SGHRS; CDR2 reads YFSETQ. The time point denotes: pre-treatment sample, taken before nivolumab and TIL therapy. Patients were adults with stage 4 NSCLC. The receptor was derived from a person between 25 and 79 years old with non-small cell lung cancer. The chain has TRBV5-1 and TRBJ2-1, with 8 positions matching TRBD2. This material consisted of blood, taken at baseline. The CDR3 region has the DNA TGCGCCAGCAGCTTGGGAGCGGGAGTTGGGTCCTACAATGAGCAGTTCTTC. It codes for CASSLGAGVGSYNEQFF.